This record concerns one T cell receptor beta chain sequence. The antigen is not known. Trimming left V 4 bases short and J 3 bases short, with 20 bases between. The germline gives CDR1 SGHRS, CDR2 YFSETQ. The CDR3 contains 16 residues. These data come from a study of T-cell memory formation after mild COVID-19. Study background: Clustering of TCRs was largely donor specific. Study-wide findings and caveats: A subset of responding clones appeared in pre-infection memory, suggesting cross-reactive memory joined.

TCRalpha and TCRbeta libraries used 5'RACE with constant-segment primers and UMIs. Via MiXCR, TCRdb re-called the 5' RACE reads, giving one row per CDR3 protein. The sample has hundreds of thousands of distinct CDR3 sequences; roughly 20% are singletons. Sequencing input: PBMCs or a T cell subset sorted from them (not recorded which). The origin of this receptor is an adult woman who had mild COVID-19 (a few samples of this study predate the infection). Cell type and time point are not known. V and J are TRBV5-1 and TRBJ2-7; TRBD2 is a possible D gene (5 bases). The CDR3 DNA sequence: TGCGCCAGCAGCGCTGGCGGCACCATGGGGAGCTACGAGCAGTACTTC. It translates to CASSAGGTMGSYEQYF.